The 8 T cell receptor beta chains below were found in one sample sequenced in a study of control samples from healthy donors and cancer patients. Data came from immunoSEQ multiplex PCR; TCRdb stores just in-frame clones and leaves some out. This table holds about 51,000 clones, 88% found once. Sequenced sample: PBMCs. The receptor set was obtained from a man aged 50 or older with head and neck cancer.

V is TRBV7-6 and J is TRBJ2-7, with 7 nucleotides matching TRBD2. Germline-derived CDR1 and CDR2 are SGHVS and FNYEAQ. Trimming cost V 4 bases and J 0 bases; bases outside gene matches: 21. The CDR3 has 20 amino acids. The CDR3 here is CASSSLVRGSPLSSSYEQYF. The CDR3 DNA is TGTGCCAGCAGCTCCCTGGTTCGCGGGAGCCCGCTATCATCCTCCTACGAGCAGTACTTC.

J is TRBJ1-1 and V is TRBV5-4; D uncertain. The CDR3 totals 15 residues. V dropped 5 bases and J dropped 2 bases, with 16 bases sitting between them. Germline V gene data show CDR1 as SGHNT and CDR2 as YYREEE (reference sequence). In nucleotides, the CDR3 is TGTGCCAGCAGACTGGAAACAGCTTCTAACACTGAAGCTTTCTTT. As protein: CASRLETASNTEAFF.

This chain joins TRBV7-3 and TRBJ2-2, with D perhaps TRBD2 (6 bases). V shed 2 bases and J shed 5 bases, with 12 bases lying between them. The CDR3 consists of 15 residues. CDR1 and CDR2 (germline): SGHTA, FQGTGA. CDR3 coding DNA: TGTGCCAGCAGCTTATGGCGGGACCAAACCGGGGAGCTGTTTTTT. Translating gives CASSLWRDQTGELFF.

The genes are TRBV12-5 and TRBJ2-5; D is ambiguous. Germline V gene data show CDR1 as LGHNT and CDR2 as FRNRAP. Trimming pared 0 bases from V and 0 bases from J, leaving 14 bases between. This CDR3 spans 17 amino acids. CDR3 bases: TGTGCTAGTGGTTTGGTCCTCAGCGCAGTGTACCAAGAGACCCAGTACTTC. Translating it yields CASGLVLSAVYQETQYF.

This clone is judged medium-sized. This chain joins TRBV7-6 and TRBJ2-2; TRBD1 matches at 10 bases. Germline-derived CDR1 and CDR2 are SGHVS and FNYEAQ. Trimming removed 5 bases from V and 5 bases from J; junction bases left unmatched: 5. This CDR3 is built from 15 residues. Here the CDR3 DNA reads TGTGCCAGCAGCCCGGGACAGGGGATTACCGGGGAGCTGTTTTTT. Translated: CASSPGQGITGELFF.

The chain joins TRBV7-9 to TRBJ1-6; D unclear. From germline, CDR1 is SEHNR and CDR2 FQNEAQ (reference sequence). This CDR3 has 12 amino acids. Trimming cost V 4 bases and J 14 bases, with 12 bases left between them. For the CDR3, the DNA is TGTGCCAGCAGCTCCGGAATGTCGGCCCTCCACTTT. Its protein is CASSSGMSALHF.

The chain couples TRBV27 to TRBJ2-1; D not resolved. The CDR3 loop spans 15 amino acids. Germline V CDR1 and CDR2: MNHEY, SMNVEV (reference sequence). The germline V and J ends were trimmed by 2 bases and 7 bases, with 15 bases remaining between them. The CDR3 spells CASSLRRYSLNEQFF. CDR3 DNA sequence: TGTGCCAGCAGTTTAAGAAGGTATAGTTTGAATGAGCAGTTCTTC.

The genes are TRBV6-1 and TRBJ2-5; 10 bases align to TRBD1. Germline lookup yields CDR1 MNHNS and CDR2 SASEGT. CDR3 size: 15 residues. Trimming removed 3 bases from V and 5 bases from J; junction bases left unmatched: 6. Written as DNA, the CDR3 is TGTGCCAGCAGTGAGGAGGGACAGGGGTCGGAGACCCAGTACTTC. Its protein product is CASSEEGQGSETQYF.